A selection of T cell receptor beta chains follows, all from one sample in a study of cytomegalovirus exposure and HLA in healthy donors. Repertoires were generated with immunoSEQ multiplex PCR, while TCRdb's copy carries only in-frame clones and drops some. The table includes 90,000 to 150,000 clones, 77% detected once. The material sequenced was PBMCs. Receptor source: a man aged 18 to 29 in good health and CMV-seropositive. The CDR3 runs from the conserved cysteine through the conserved F or W. Fields, in order: V gene, clone size, J gene, D gene, CDR3 protein, CDR3 DNA. The D gene is left open where the match is weak. Clone size is given for some rows only: seen once, a few or many times, or a class if the clone is expanded.

>TRBV27|once|TRBJ2-7|-
CASSLQGGYEQYF
TGTGCCAGCAGTTTACAGGGGGGCTACGAGCAGTACTTC
>TRBV27|-|TRBJ1-4|-
CASGRTNEKLFF
TGTGCCAGCGGTAGAACTAATGAAAAACTGTTTTTT
>TRBV11-2|-|TRBJ2-1|TRBD2
CASSVSGDYRTEYNEQFF
TGTGCCAGCAGCGTATCCGGGGACTACCGGACTGAGTACAATGAGCAGTTCTTC
>TRBV12-5|-|TRBJ1-1|TRBD1
CASGLGTGGGYTEAFF
TGTGCTAGTGGTTTGGGGACAGGGGGCGGGTACACTGAAGCTTTCTTT
>TRBV5-1|-|TRBJ2-2|-
CASSFSGLVSGELFF
TGCGCCAGCAGCTTTTCGGGACTTGTATCCGGGGAGCTGTTTTTT
>TRBV5-1|-|TRBJ2-1|TRBD2
CASSLVGLAGGAQDRQFF
TGCGCCAGCAGCTTGGTAGGGCTAGCGGGGGGGGCCCAGGACCGGCAGTTCTTC
>TRBV25-1|-|TRBJ2-2|-
CASSEFESTGELFF
TGTGCCAGCAGTGAATTCGAGAGCACCGGGGAGCTGTTTTTT
>TRBV7-6|few|TRBJ2-3|-
CASSFLQDTQYF
TGTGCCAGCAGCTTCTTACAAGATACGCAGTATTTT
>TRBV28|-|TRBJ1-1|-
CASSFWGEFNTEAFF
TGTGCCAGCAGTTTTTGGGGCGAGTTTAACACTGAAGCTTTCTTT
>TRBV9|few|TRBJ2-3|-
CASSVVGETDTQYF
TGTGCCAGCAGCGTAGTGGGCGAGACAGATACGCAGTATTTT
>TRBV30|-|TRBJ2-7|-
CAWSRGTVLYEQYF
TGTGCCTGGAGTCGGGGGACAGTTCTTTACGAGCAGTACTTC
>TRBV2|-|TRBJ2-2|TRBD2
CASSGRLAGVGELFF
TGTGCCAGCAGTGGAAGGCTAGCGGGAGTCGGGGAGCTGTTTTTT
>TRBV7-9|once|TRBJ2-7|TRBD2
CASSALVAGRHEQYF
TGTGCCAGCAGCGCGTTGGTAGCGGGACGCCACGAGCAGTACTTC
>TRBV7-7|-|TRBJ2-7|-
CASSKGGGGSYEQYF
TGTGCTAGCAGCAAGGGCGGGGGCGGCTCCTACGAGCAGTACTTC
>TRBV4-1|once|TRBJ2-7|-
CASSQEGGSRHYEQYF
TGCGCCAGCAGCCAAGAAGGCGGGTCCAGGCATTACGAGCAGTACTTC
>TRBV4-1|-|TRBJ1-2|-
CASSQTGGGNYGYTF
TGCGCCAGCAGCCAAACAGGTGGTGGGAACTATGGCTACACCTTC
>TRBV2|-|TRBJ2-3|TRBD1
CASSPGRTGSTDTQYF
TGTGCCAGCAGCCCCGGACGGACAGGGAGCACAGATACGCAGTATTTT
>TRBV28|-|TRBJ2-7|TRBD1
CASSLYTQGGREQYF
TGTGCCAGCAGTTTATATACACAGGGGGGCCGCGAGCAGTACTTC
>TRBV10-1|-|TRBJ1-5|-
CASSEQGNQPQHF
TGCGCCAGCAGTGAGCAGGGGAATCAGCCCCAGCATTTT
>TRBV29-1|-|TRBJ2-3|TRBD2
CSVERRGSSTATQYF
TGCAGCGTTGAACGGCGGGGGTCTAGCACAGCTACGCAGTATTTT
>TRBV19|-|TRBJ2-7|-
CASNSQSNSYEQYF
TGTGCCAGTAATAGCCAATCCAACTCCTACGAGCAGTACTTC
>TRBV6-5|-|TRBJ2-5|TRBD1
CASSQDRVETQYF
TGTGCCAGCAGCCAGGACAGGGTTGAGACCCAGTACTTC
>TRBV6-6|-|TRBJ2-3|TRBD2
CASSYGLAGAADTQYF
TGTGCCAGCAGTTACGGACTAGCGGGGGCCGCAGATACGCAGTATTTT
>TRBV5-8|-|TRBJ1-2|TRBD1
CASSSAPGGYGYTF
TGTGCCAGCAGCTCCGCCCCAGGGGGCTATGGCTACACCTTC
>TRBV7-2|-|TRBJ2-1|TRBD1
CASSFQTGGDNEQFF
TGTGCCAGCAGCTTTCAGACAGGGGGCGACAATGAGCAGTTCTTC
>TRBV11-2|few|TRBJ1-1|-
CASSSRGTTVGNTEAFF
TGTGCCAGCAGCTCGAGGGGGACAACTGTGGGGAACACTGAAGCTTTCTTT
>TRBV19|-|TRBJ2-7|-
CASSIETGPYEQYF
TGTGCCAGTAGTATTGAAACAGGACCCTACGAGCAGTACTTC
>TRBV28|-|TRBJ2-7|-
CASSSTGQSSYEQYF
TGTGCCAGCAGTTCGACAGGCCAAAGCTCCTACGAGCAGTACTTC
>TRBV6-5|once|TRBJ2-1|-
CASSYFWHRQFF
TGTGCCAGCAGTTACTTTTGGCATCGGCAGTTCTTC
>TRBV28|-|TRBJ1-2|-
CASSLGNSNYGYTF
TGTGCCAGCAGTTTAGGTAATAGTAACTATGGCTACACCTTC
>TRBV28|-|TRBJ2-5|TRBD2
CASSPGGRETQYF
TGTGCCAGCAGTCCGGGGGGGCGGGAGACCCAGTACTTC